This TCR beta chain emerged from a study of blood T cell repertoires in COVID-19. The CDR3 extends over 11 amino acids. V lost 7 bases, J lost 6 bases, and 5 bases stayed unmatched. In germline, CDR1 is SQVTM, CDR2 ANQGSEA. Profiling relied on immunoSEQ multiplex PCR, and the TCRdb table lists in-frame clones only, not all of them. The repertoire holds about 150,000 clones, with 75% to 90% as singletons. The V call is TRBV29-1, the J call TRBJ1-2, with 7 bases matching TRBD1. This TCR was sampled from a man aged 65-85 years who had been exposed to COVID-19. The sample taken for sequencing was PBMCs or T cells enriched from blood (not recorded which). The CDR3 DNA reads TGCAGCGCGCAGGGGGTTAATGGCTACACCTTC. Encoded protein: CSAQGVNGYTF. Supplemented by reference TRBV29-1 and TRBJ1-2, the full variable domain reads SAVISQKPSRDICQRGTSLTIQCQVDSQVTMMFWYRQQPGQSLTLIATANQGSEATYESGFVIDKFPISRPNLTFSTLTVSNMSPEDSSIYLCSAQGVNGYTFGSGTRLTVV.